This entry describes one T cell receptor beta chain. What it binds is not known. At one end, the junction sequence differs from germline, possibly due to a read error. From around 530 ng of total RNA, TCR beta-specific cDNA was reverse-transcribed using a constant-region primer. ARM-PCR was slightly modified, and three nested multiplex PCR rounds with it gave rise to the TCR beta libraries. The first two PCR rounds used TRBV1-TRBV30 primers with a Cbeta primer, about 9 cycles each. TCRdb analysed the multiplex PCR reads with MiXCR anew, one entry per CDR3 protein. The data contain over 75,000 distinct CDR3 sequences, around 68% of them singletons. The entry originates in a study of tumor-infiltrating lymphocytes in primary liver carcinoma. Study details: The patient group consisted of men and women aged 30 to 69 years. Study-level findings and limits: Relative to tumor region pairs, the tumor-adjacent and tumor-blood pairs showed overlap that was lower.

There are 13 residues in the CDR3. Germline V CDR1 and CDR2: SGHAT, FQNNGV. Unsorted bulk tissue (about 18-30 mg) underwent RNA and DNA co-extraction. Chronic HBV infection was present, with no prior treatment. This receptor was identified in a man between 35 and 55 years old with primary liver carcinoma and hepatitis B virus infection. The sequenced sample consisted of tumor-adjacent normal liver tissue. The J gene is TRBJ1-2, the V gene TRBV11-2; D may be TRBD1 (5 bases). CDR3 sequence: CAGSLEGNYGYIF. CDR3 nucleotides: TGTGCAGGCAGCTTAGAGGGGAACTATGGCTACATCTTC.